Reported below is one TCR beta chain. This sample is drawn from a study of blood T cells in healthy people across ages. A second PCR, run for about 7 to 11 cycles, used a sample-barcoded 5' primer plus a J-beta primer mix. TCRdb ran MiXCR on the 5' RACE reads and lists one entry per CDR3 protein. This sample has about 1.6 million distinct CDR3 sequences, with roughly a third found just once. Germline lookup yields CDR1 SGHRS and CDR2 YFSETQ. The CDR3 has 16 amino acids. The V end lost 2 bases, the J end lost 1 base, and 13 bases lay between the germline ends. Source material: blood. This chain uses TRBV5-1 with TRBJ2-1; D is ambiguous. The clonotype originates from a woman in her twenties or thirties in good health. CDR3 amino acids: CASSLEVLGSYNEQFF. For the CDR3, the DNA is TGCGCCAGCAGCTTAGAAGTCTTGGGGTCCTACAATGAGCAGTTCTTC.